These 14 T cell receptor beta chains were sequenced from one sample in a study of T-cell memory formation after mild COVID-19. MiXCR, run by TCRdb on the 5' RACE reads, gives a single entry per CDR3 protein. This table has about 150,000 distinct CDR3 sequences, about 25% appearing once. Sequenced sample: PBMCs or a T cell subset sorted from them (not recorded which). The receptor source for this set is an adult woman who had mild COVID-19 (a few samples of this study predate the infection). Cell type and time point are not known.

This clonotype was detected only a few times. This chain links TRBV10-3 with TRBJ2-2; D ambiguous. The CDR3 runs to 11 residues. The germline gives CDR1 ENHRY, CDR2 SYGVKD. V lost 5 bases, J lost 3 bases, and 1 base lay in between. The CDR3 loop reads CAISYTGELFF. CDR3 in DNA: TGTGCCATCAGTTACACCGGGGAGCTGTTTTTT.

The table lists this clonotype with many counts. The CDR3 reads CASSEDLGRVSEAFF. In DNA form, the CDR3 reads TGTGCCAGCAGTGAAGATCTGGGGCGCGTCTCTGAAGCTTTCTTT. The chain recombines TRBV6-1 with TRBJ1-1, with D possibly matching TRBD1 (5 bases). Germline values: CDR1 MNHNS, CDR2 SASEGT. The CDR3 sequence is 15 residues long. With 1 base removed from V and 6 bases from J, the gap between germline ends came to 15 bases.

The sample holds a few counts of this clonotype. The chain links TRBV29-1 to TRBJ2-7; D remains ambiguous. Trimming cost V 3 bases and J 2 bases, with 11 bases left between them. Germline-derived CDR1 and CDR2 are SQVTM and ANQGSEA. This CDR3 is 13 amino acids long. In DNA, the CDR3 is TGCAGCGTTGACTGGGGAAACGCCTACGAGCAGTACTTC. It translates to CSVDWGNAYEQYF.

CDR3 sequence reads: CASRILSSPYEQYF. The CDR3 DNA follows: TGTGCCAGCAGAATCTTATCATCCCCCTACGAGCAGTACTTC. The chain carries TRBV5-6 and TRBJ2-7; no definite D call. The CDR3 has 14 residues. V was cut by 5 bases and J by 2 bases, with 14 bases left in between. Germline loops: CDR1 SGHDT, CDR2 YYEEEE.

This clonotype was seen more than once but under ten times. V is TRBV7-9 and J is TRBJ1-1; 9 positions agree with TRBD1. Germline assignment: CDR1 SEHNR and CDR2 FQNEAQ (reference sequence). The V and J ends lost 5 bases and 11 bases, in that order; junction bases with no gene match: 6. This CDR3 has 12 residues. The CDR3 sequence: CASSTVQGAAFF. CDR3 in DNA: TGTGCCAGCAGCACGGTACAGGGGGCGGCTTTCTTT.

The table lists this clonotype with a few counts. CDR3 nucleotide sequence: TGCAGTGCCACTGTAGCGGGAGTGGGGTACGATGAGCAGTTCTTC. Translation gives CSATVAGVGYDEQFF. J is TRBJ2-1 and V is TRBV20-1, with 9 positions matching TRBD2. This CDR3 spans 15 amino acids. Germline V lookup: CDR1 DFQATT, CDR2 SNEGSKA (reference sequence). Trimming took 6 bases from V and 8 from J; bases not matched to a gene: 14.

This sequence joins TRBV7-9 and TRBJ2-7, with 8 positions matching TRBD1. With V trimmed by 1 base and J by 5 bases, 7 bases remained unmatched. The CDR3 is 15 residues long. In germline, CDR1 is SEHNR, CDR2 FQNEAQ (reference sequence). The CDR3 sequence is CASSLGLGRGHEQYF. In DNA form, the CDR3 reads TGTGCCAGCAGCTTAGGTCTGGGCAGGGGGCACGAGCAGTACTTC.

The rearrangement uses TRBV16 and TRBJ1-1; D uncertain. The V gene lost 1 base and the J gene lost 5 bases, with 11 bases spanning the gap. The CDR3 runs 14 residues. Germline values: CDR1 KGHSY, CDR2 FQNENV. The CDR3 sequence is CASSQFSPGTEAFF. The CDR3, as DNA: TGTGCCAGCAGCCAATTCTCTCCGGGGACTGAAGCTTTCTTT.

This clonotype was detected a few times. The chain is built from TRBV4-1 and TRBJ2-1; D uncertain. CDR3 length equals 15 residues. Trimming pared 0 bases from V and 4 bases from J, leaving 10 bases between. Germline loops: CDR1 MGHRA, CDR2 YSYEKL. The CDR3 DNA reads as TGCGCCAGCAGCCAAGATGGTAAGGAATACAATGAGCAGTTCTTC. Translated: CASSQDGKEYNEQFF.

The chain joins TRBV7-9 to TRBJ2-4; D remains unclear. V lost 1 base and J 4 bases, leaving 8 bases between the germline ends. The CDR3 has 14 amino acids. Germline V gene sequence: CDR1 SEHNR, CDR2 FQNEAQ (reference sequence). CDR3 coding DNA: TGTGCCAGCAGCTTAGAGTGGGCAAAAAACATTCAGTACTTC. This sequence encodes CASSLEWAKNIQYF.

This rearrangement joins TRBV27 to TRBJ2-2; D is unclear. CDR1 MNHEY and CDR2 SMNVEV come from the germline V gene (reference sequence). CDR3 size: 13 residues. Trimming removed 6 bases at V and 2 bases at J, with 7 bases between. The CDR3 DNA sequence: TGTGCCAGCAGCCAAGCTAACACCGGGGAGCTGTTTTTT. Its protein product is CASSQANTGELFF.

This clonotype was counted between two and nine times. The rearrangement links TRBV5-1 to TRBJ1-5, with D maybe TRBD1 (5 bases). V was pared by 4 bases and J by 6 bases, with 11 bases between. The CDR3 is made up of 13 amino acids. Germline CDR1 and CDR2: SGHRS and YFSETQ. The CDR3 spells CASSPGRGQPQHF. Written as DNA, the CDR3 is TGCGCCAGCAGCCCGGGGCGAGGTCAGCCCCAGCATTTT.

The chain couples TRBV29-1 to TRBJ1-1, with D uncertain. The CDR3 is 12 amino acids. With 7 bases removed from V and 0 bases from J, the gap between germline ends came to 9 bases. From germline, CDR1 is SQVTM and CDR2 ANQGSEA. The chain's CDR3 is CSDHGMNTEAFF. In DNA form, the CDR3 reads TGCAGCGACCATGGGATGAACACTGAAGCTTTCTTT.

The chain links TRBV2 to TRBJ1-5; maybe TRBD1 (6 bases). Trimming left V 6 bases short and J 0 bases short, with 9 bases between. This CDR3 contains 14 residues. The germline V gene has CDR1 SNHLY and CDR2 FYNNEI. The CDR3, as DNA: TGTGCCAGCAGACACAGGGATAGCAATCAGCCCCAGCATTTT. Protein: CASRHRDSNQPQHF.